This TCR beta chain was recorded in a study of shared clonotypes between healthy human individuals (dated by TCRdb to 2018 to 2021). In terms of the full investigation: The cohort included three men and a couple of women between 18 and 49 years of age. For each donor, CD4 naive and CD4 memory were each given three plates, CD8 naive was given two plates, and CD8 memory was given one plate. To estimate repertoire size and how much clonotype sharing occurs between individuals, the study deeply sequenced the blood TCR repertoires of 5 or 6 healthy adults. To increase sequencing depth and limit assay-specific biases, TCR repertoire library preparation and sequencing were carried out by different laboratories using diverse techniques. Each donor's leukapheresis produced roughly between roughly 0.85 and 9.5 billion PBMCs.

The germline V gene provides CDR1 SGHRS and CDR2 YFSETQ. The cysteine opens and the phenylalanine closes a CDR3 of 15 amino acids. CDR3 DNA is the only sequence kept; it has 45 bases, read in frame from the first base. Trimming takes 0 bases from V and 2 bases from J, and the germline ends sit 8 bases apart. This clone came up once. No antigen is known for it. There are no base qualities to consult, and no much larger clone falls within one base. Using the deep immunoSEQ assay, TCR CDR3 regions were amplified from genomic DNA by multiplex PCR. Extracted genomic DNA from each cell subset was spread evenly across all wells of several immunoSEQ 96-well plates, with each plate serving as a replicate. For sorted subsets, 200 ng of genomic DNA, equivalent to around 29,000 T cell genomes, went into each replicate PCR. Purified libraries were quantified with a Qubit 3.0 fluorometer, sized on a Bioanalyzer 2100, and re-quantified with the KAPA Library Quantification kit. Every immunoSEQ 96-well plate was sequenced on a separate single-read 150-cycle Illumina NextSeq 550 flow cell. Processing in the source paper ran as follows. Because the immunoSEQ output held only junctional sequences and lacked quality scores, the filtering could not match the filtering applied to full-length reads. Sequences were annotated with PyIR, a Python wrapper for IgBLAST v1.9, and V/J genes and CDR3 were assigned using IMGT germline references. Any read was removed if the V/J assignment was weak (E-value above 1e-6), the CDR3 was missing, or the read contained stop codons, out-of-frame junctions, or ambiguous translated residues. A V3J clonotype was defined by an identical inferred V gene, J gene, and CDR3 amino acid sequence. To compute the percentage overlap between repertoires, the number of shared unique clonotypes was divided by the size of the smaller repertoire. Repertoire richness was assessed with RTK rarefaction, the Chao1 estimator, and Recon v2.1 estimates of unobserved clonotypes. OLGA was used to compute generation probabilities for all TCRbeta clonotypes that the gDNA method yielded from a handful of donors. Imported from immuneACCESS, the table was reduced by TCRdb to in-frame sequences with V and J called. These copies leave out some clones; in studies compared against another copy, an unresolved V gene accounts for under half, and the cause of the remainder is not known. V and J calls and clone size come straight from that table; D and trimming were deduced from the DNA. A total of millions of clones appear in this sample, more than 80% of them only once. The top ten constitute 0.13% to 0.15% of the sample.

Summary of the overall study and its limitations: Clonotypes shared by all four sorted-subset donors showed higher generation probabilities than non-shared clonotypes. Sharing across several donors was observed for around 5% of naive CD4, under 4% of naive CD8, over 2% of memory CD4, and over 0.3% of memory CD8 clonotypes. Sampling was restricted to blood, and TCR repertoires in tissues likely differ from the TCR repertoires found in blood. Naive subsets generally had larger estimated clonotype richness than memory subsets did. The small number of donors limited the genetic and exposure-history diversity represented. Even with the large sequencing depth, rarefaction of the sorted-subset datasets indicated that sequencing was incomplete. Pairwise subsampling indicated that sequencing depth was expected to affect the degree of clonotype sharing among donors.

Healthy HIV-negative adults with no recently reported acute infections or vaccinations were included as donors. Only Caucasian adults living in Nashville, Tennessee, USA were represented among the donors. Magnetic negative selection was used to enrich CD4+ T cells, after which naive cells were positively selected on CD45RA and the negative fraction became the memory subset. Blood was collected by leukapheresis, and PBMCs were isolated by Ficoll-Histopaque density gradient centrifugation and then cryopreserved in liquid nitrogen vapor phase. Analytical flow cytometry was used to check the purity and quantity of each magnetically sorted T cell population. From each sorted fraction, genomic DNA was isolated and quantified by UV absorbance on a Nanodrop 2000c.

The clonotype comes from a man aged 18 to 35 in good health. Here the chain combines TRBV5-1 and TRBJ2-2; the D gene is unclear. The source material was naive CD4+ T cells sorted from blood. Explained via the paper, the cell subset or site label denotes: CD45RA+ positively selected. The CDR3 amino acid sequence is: CASSLAARNTGELFF. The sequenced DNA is TGCGCCAGCAGCTTGGCCGCCCGAAACACCGGGGAGCTGTTTTTT.